The source of this T cell receptor (beta chain) is a study of vaccination effects on CD4 cells after COVID-19. The wider study: Median timing of post-vaccine samples was 72 days after the second dose.

Some clones are missing from TCRdb's copy, which holds only in-frame ones; the method was immunoSEQ multiplex PCR. The sample yields around 22,000 clones, approximately 79% seen once. Using viral peptide pools, the ViraFEST assay grew out antigen-specific CD4+ T cells prior to sequencing. At the end of less than 12 days of culture, CD4+ T cells were isolated. It was two doses of either the BNT162b2 or mRNA-1273 vaccine that participants received. Vaccine recipients had no previous SARS-CoV-2 infection; their nucleocapsid antibodies were negative. Wells of around 2.2 million PBMC each were grown with about 9.8 IU/ml IL-2 and around 10 ug/ml peptides. Deletions cut 0 bases from V and 6 bases from J, with 20 bases between. Germline loops: CDR1 LGHDT, CDR2 YNNKEL (reference sequence). The CDR3 covers 17 residues. As for this clone: Its antigen is unidentified.

Regarding the study as a whole: Convalescent patients in the study were few, and early post-infection timepoints were absent.

V usage is TRBV3-1 (or the pseudogene TRBV3-2) and J usage is TRBJ1-2, with a possible D match to TRBD1 (5 bases). This TCR came from a human donor who received a COVID-19 vaccine. The starting material was CD4+ T cells from PBMCs cultured with HCoV-229E spike peptides, obtained after COVID-19 vaccination. The CDR3 sequence is CASSQDRPPRAGNGYTF. The CDR3 DNA reads as TGTGCCAGCAGCCAAGATAGGCCCCCTCGGGCAGGGAATGGCTACACCTTC.